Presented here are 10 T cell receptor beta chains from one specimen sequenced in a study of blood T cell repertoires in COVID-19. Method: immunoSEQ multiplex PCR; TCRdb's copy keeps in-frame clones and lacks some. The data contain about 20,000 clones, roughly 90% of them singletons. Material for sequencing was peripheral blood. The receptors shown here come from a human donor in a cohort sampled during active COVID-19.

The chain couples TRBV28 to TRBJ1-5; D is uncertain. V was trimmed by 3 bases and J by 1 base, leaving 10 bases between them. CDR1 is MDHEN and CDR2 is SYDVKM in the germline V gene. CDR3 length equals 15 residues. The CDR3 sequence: CASSLGFRSNQPQHF. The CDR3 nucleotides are TGTGCCAGCAGTTTGGGCTTCCGGAGCAATCAGCCCCAGCATTTT.

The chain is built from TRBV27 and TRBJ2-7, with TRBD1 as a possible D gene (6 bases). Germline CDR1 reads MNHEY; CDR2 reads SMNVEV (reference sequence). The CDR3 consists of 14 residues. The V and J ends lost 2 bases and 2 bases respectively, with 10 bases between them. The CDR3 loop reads CASSLGTPPYEQYF. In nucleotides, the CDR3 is TGTGCCAGCAGTTTAGGGACACCCCCCTACGAGCAGTACTTC.

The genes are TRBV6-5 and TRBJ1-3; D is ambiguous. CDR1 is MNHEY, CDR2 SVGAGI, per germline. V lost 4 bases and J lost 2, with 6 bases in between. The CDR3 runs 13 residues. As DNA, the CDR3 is TGTGCCAGCAGTTTGACTACTGGAAACACCATATATTTT. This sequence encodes CASSLTTGNTIYF.

The CDR3 reads CASSLVGSWVAGGNNEQFF. In nucleotides, the CDR3 is TGTGCCAGCAGCTTAGTAGGGTCATGGGTAGCGGGAGGGAACAATGAGCAGTTCTTC. This chain uses TRBV7-6 with TRBJ2-1; 11 bases match TRBD2. The CDR3 is 19 amino acids. Germline V gene sequence: CDR1 SGHVS, CDR2 FNYEAQ. V lost 1 base to trimming and J lost 5 bases; unmatched junction nucleotides: 13.

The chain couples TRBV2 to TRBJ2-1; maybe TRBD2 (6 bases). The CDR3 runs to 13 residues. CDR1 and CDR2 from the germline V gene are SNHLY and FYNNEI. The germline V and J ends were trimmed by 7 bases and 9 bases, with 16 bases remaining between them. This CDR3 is CASTREVAVEQFF. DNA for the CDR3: TGTGCCAGCACCCGCGAAGTAGCGGTTGAGCAGTTCTTC.

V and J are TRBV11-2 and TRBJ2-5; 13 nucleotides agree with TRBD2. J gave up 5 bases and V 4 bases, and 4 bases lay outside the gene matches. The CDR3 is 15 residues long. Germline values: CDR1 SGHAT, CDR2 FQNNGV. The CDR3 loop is CASSSWTSGSETQYF. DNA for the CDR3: TGTGCCAGCAGCTCTTGGACTAGCGGGAGTGAGACCCAGTACTTC.

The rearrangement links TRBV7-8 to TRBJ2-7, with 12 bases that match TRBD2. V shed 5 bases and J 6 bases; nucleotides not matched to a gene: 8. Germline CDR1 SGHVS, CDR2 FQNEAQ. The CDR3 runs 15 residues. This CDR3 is CASSAMTSGSGEQYF. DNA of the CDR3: TGTGCCAGCAGCGCAATGACTAGCGGGAGCGGCGAGCAGTACTTC. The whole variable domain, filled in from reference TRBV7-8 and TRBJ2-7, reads GAGVSQSPRYKVAKRGQDVALRCDPISGHVSLFWYQQALGQGPEFLTYFQNEAQLDKSGLPSDRFFAERPEGSVSTLKIQRTQQEDSAVYLCASSAMTSGSGEQYFGPGTRLTVT.

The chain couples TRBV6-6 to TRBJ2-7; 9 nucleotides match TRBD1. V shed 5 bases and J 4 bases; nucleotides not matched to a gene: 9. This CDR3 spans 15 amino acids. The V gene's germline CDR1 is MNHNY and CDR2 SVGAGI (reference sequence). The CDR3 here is CASSGTGSHHYEQYF. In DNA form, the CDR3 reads TGTGCCAGCAGTGGGACAGGGTCCCACCATTACGAGCAGTACTTC.

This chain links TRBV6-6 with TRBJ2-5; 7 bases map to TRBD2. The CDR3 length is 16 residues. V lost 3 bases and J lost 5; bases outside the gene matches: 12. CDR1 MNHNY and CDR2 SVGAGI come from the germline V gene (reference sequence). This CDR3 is CASSYSGSSGWETQYF. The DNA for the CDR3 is TGTGCCAGCAGTTATTCGGGGTCTAGCGGATGGGAGACCCAGTACTTC.

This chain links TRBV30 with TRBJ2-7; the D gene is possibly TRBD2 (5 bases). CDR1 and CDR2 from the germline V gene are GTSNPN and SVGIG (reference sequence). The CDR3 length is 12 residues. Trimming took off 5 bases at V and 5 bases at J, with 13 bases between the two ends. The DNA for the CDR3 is TGTGCCTGGGGGATCCTTAGCGACGAGCAGTACTTC. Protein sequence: CAWGILSDEQYF.